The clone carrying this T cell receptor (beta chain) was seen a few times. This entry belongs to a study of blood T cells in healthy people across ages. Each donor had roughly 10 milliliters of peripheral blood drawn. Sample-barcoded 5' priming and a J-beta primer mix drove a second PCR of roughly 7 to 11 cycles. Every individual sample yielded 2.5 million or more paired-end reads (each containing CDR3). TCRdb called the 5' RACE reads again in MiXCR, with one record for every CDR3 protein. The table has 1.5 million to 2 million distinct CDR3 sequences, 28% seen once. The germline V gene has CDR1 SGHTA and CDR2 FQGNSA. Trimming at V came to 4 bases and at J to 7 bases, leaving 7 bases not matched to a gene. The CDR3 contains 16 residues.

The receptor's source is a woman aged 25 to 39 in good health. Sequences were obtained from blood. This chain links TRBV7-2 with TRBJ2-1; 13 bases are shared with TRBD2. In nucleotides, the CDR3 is TGTGCCAGCAGCTCCTGGACTAGCGGGAGACCAAATGAGCAGTTCTTC. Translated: CASSSWTSGRPNEQFF.